A selection of T cell receptor beta chains follows, all from one sample in a study of blood T cell repertoires in COVID-19. The data were produced by immunoSEQ multiplex PCR, yet TCRdb's version contains in-frame clones alone and is incomplete. The profile shows over 150,000 clones, 65% to 85% of them singletons. What was sequenced was peripheral blood. These receptors were taken from a woman aged 60-75 years with acute or convalescent COVID-19. Both conserved end residues are part of each CDR3. Fields, in order: J gene, V gene, clone size, CDR3 protein. Size tells how often a clone was seen (once, few, many) or the class of an expanded clone, and some rows leave it out.

>TRBJ2-7|TRBV18|.
CASSHNLAGGQDEQYF
>TRBJ2-5|TRBV6-5|once
CASSYSGTGGVKTQYF
>TRBJ2-5|TRBV10-3|.
CAISEPPGLAQETQYF
>TRBJ2-7|TRBV4-3|.
CASSQVGQTRGEQYF
>TRBJ1-2|TRBV19|.
CASSVYSGGYTF
>TRBJ2-2|TRBV7-3|.
CASSSPRRGAGVRTGELFF
>TRBJ1-2|TRBV11-2|.
CASSVSRGKGYTF
>TRBJ1-1|TRBV18|.
CASSPQSTTYRGMNTEAFF
>TRBJ2-6|TRBV3-1/TRBV3-2|.
CASSQGYVGAHSGANVLTF
>TRBJ1-4|TRBV4-1|few
CASSQDRPGTNEKLFF
>TRBJ1-5|TRBV7-9|.
CASSLRSTEISNQPQHF
>TRBJ1-2|TRBV19|.
CASSPADREKGYGYTF
>TRBJ2-7|TRBV21-1|.
CASSRTFRGTVRGEQYF
>TRBJ2-5|TRBV6-5|.
CASSYSWRETQYF
>TRBJ1-6|TRBV18|.
CASSPWGQGSSYNSPLHF
>TRBJ2-7|TRBV7-2|.
CASSLSGQGFPEQYF
>TRBJ2-1|TRBV11-2|.
CASSLEGAHSGGPYNEQFF